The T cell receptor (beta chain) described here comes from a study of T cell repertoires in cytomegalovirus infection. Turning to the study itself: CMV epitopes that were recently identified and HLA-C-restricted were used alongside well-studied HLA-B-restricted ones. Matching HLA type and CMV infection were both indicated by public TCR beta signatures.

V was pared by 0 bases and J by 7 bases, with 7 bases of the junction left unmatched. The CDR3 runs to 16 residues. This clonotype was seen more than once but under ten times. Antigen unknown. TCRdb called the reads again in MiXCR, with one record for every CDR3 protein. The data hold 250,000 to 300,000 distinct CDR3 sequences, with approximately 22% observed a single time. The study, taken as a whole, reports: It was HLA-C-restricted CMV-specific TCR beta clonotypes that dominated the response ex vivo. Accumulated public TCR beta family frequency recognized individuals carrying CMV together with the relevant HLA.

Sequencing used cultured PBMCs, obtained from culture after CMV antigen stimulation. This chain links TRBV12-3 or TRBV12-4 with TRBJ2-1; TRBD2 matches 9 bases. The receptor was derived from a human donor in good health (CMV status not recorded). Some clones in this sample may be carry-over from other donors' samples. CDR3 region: CASSLALAGTGNEQFF. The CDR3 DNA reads TGTGCCAGCAGTTTAGCCCTAGCGGGAACTGGTAATGAGCAGTTCTTC.